This T cell receptor (beta chain) originates from a study of control samples from healthy donors and cancer patients. Clones were sequenced by immunoSEQ multiplex PCR, and TCRdb holds only the in-frame ones, with some missing. The sample records tens of thousands of clones, roughly nine tenths being singletons. V lost 3 bases, J lost 0 bases, and 7 bases stayed unmatched. This CDR3 spans 19 amino acids. Looked up from germline, CDR1 is MNHNS and CDR2 is SASEGT. The chain carries TRBV6-1 and TRBJ2-1; TRBD2 agrees at 14 bases. Sequencing used blood. This TCR was sampled from a woman in her fifties or sixties in good health. CDR3 in DNA: TGTGCCAGCAGTGACCCGGGACTAGCGGGAGTTAACTCCTACAATGAGCAGTTCTTC. Its protein product is CASSDPGLAGVNSYNEQFF.